Listed below are T cell receptor beta chains from one sample, sequenced in a study of T cell clonotyping in hematopoietic cell transplantation. The method was immunoSEQ multiplex PCR; TCRdb's version includes in-frame clones alone and lacks a portion of them. This sample has 10,000 to 15,000 clones; 90% occur once, and the top ten carry 0.95% to 1.5%. The sequencing sample was made of peripheral blood mononuclear cells. The receptors derive from a man aged 30 to 39 in good health. Some clones in this sample may be carry-over from other donors' samples. CDR3s include the opening cysteine and the closing phenylalanine or tryptophan. The D gene is left open where the match is weak. Clone size is shown for a subset of rows, as once, few, many or a class of expanded clone.

j_call,v_call,d_call,clone_size,cdr3_nt,cdr3_aa
TRBJ1-1,TRBV6-5,TRBD1,NA,TGTGCCAGCAGTAAACCGGGACAGAATGAAGCTTTCTTT,CASSKPGQNEAFF
TRBJ1-2,TRBV5-1,TRBD1,NA,TGCGCCAGCAGCTTGGGACAGGGAGGGTATGGCTACACCTTC,CASSLGQGGYGYTF
TRBJ2-3,TRBV4-1,NA,NA,TGCGCCAGCAGCTCCCCCGGGGCAGATACGCAGTATTTT,CASSSPGADTQYF
TRBJ2-2,TRBV27,TRBD2,NA,TGTGCCAGCAGTCCCCTCGGACTAGCGGGGGACCGGGACACCGGGGAGCTGTTTTTT,CASSPLGLAGDRDTGELFF
TRBJ2-3,TRBV28,TRBD2,NA,TGTGCCAGCAGTCCACGCGGGAGGGGAACAGATACGCAGTATTTT,CASSPRGRGTDTQYF
TRBJ1-2,TRBV30,NA,NA,TGTGCCTGGAGTGTCACGGGCGGCTACACCTTC,CAWSVTGGYTF
TRBJ2-5,TRBV5-1,TRBD2,NA,TGCGCCAGCAGCTTTGGCCTAGCGGGAGAAGAGACCCAGTACTTC,CASSFGLAGEETQYF
TRBJ2-1,TRBV5-1,TRBD2,NA,TGCGCCAGCAGCTTGGCAACGACTAGCGGGAGGGTCAATGAGCAGTTCTTC,CASSLATTSGRVNEQFF
TRBJ2-7,TRBV11-2,NA,NA,TGTGCCAGCAGCGCACCTGGGAGCTCCTACGAGCAGTACTTC,CASSAPGSSYEQYF
TRBJ1-1,TRBV29-1,NA,NA,TGCAGCGCAAGACAACTTACCCGGGGTTTTCCCACTGAAGCTTTCTTT,CSARQLTRGFPTEAFF
TRBJ2-5,TRBV11-3,NA,NA,TGTGCCAGCAGCTCGAGCCGCGGCTCGGAGACCCAGTACTTC,CASSSSRGSETQYF
TRBJ2-7,TRBV11-2,TRBD1,NA,TGTGCCAGCAGCTTAGGGACAGGCTCCTACGAGCAGTACTTC,CASSLGTGSYEQYF
TRBJ1-5,TRBV19,NA,NA,TGTGCCAGTAGTGAACCCCCAAGGGGAGATAGCAATCAGCCCCAGCATTTT,CASSEPPRGDSNQPQHF
TRBJ2-3,TRBV5-1,NA,NA,TGCGCCAGCAAATCATGGTGGGGGGGCACAGATACGCAGTATTTT,CASKSWWGGTDTQYF
TRBJ2-3,TRBV6-1,NA,NA,TGTGCCAGCAGTGAACAGGGGTCCTCAGATACGCAGTATTTT,CASSEQGSSDTQYF
TRBJ1-2,TRBV30,NA,few,TGTGCCTGGAGTGTAGGGGTTAACTATGGCTACACCTTC,CAWSVGVNYGYTF
TRBJ2-2,TRBV30,NA,large,TGTGCCTGGAGGCCCCCCCACGTGGAGGGCGGGGTGTACGGGGAGCTGTTTTTT,CAWRPPHVEGGVYGELFF
TRBJ2-7,TRBV5-4,NA,NA,TGTGCCAGCAGCTTGGTCGGGACCCTGAGCCACGAGCAGTACTTC,CASSLVGTLSHEQYF
TRBJ2-7,TRBV2,NA,NA,TGTGCCAGCAGAAGCCTATGGGGGGGCTCCAACGAGCAGTACTTC,CASRSLWGGSNEQYF
TRBJ1-1,TRBV11-2,NA,NA,TGTGCCAGCAGCTTAGATCCAGGACCTAACACTGAAGCTTTCTTT,CASSLDPGPNTEAFF
TRBJ2-2,TRBV11-3,NA,NA,TGTGCCAGCAGCTCCCCCTCCGAGCAGCCCAACACCGGGGAGCTGTTTTTT,CASSSPSEQPNTGELFF
TRBJ2-7,TRBV11-2,NA,NA,TGTGCCAGCAGCCCCCCATACTACAACGCCGAGCAGTACTTC,CASSPPYYNAEQYF
TRBJ1-3,TRBV29-1,NA,NA,TGCAGCGGTACCAGCTCTGGAAACACCATATATTTT,CSGTSSGNTIYF
TRBJ2-5,TRBV9,NA,NA,TGTGCCAGCAGCGTAGAGGGAGCGGCGGGGCTGCGGGAGACCCAGTACTTC,CASSVEGAAGLRETQYF
TRBJ2-7,TRBV11-2,TRBD1,NA,TGTGCCAGCAGCGCCCCGGGACAGGGATCCTCCTACGAGCAGTACTTC,CASSAPGQGSSYEQYF
TRBJ1-5,TRBV6-5,NA,once,TGTGCCAGCGGGCTAGGGGGGACCCAGCATTTT,CASGLGGTQHF
TRBJ1-2,TRBV25-1,NA,NA,TGTGCCAGCAGTGAATCGGGGGGGCTGAGCTATGGCTACACCTTC,CASSESGGLSYGYTF
TRBJ1-2,TRBV7-9,TRBD1,once,TGTGCCAGCAGGCCGGGACAGGGTCACTATGGCTACACCTTC,CASRPGQGHYGYTF
TRBJ1-2,TRBV7-2,NA,NA,TGTGCCAGCGGCCGGGACAACTATGGCTACACCTTC,CASGRDNYGYTF
TRBJ2-3,TRBV7-2,TRBD2,NA,TGTGCCAGCAGCTTAGCGGGACTAGCAGGAGATACGCAGTATTTT,CASSLAGLAGDTQYF
TRBJ2-5,TRBV7-6,TRBD2,NA,TGTGCCAGCAGCTTAGCACGGCTAGCGGGAGCTGGTGAGACCCAGTACTTC,CASSLARLAGAGETQYF
TRBJ2-7,TRBV30,TRBD2,NA,TGTGCCTGGGCGGGGGGGAAGGAGCAGTACTTC,CAWAGGKEQYF
TRBJ2-1,TRBV5-4,TRBD1,NA,TGTGCCAGCAACACATTTAGGGGGCTCGGTGAGCAGTTCTTC,CASNTFRGLGEQFF
TRBJ2-1,TRBV14,NA,NA,TGTGCCAGCAGCCTCTATGGGGGGGGCCATGAGCAGTTCTTC,CASSLYGGGHEQFF
TRBJ1-2,TRBV7-8,NA,NA,TGTGCCAGCAGCTTAGGGGCACCTACTAACTATGGCTACACCTTC,CASSLGAPTNYGYTF
TRBJ1-5,TRBV2,NA,NA,TGTGCCAGCAGTCAACAGAGTAGCAATCAGCCCCAGCATTTT,CASSQQSSNQPQHF
TRBJ1-1,TRBV30,NA,NA,TGTGCCTGGAGTGGGAAGGGGCGGAACACTGAAGCTTTCTTT,CAWSGKGRNTEAFF
TRBJ1-2,TRBV7-2,NA,NA,TGTGCCAGCAGCTTACCAGGGTCGTTCATTGGCTACACCTTC,CASSLPGSFIGYTF
TRBJ1-5,TRBV19,TRBD1,NA,TGTGCCAGTAGTATCTCAGGACAGGACTCGCGGCCCCAGCATTTT,CASSISGQDSRPQHF
TRBJ1-2,TRBV6-6,TRBD1,NA,TGTGCCAGCAGCCGACAGGGATCGAGCTATGGCTACACCTTC,CASSRQGSSYGYTF
TRBJ2-7,TRBV11-2,NA,NA,TGTGCCAGCAGACATTGGGGTAGCAACGAGCAGTACTTC,CASRHWGSNEQYF
TRBJ2-2,TRBV14,TRBD2,NA,TGTGCCAGCAGCCAAGGTTCGGGAGGGTGGAACACCGGGGAGCTGTTTTTT,CASSQGSGGWNTGELFF